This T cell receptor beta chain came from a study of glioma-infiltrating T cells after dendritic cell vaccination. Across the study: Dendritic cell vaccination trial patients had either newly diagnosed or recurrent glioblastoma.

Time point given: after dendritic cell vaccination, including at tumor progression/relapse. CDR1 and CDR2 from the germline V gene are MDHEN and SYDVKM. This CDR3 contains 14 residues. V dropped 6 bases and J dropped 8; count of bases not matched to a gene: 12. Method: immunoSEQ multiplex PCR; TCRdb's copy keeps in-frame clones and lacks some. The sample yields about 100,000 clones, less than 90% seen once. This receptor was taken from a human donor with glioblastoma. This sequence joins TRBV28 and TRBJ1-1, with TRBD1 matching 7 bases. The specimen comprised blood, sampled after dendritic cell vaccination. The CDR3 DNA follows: TGTGCCAGCAGCCCTGGGACAGCCCTAGGAGAAGCTTTCTTT. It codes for CASSPGTALGEAFF. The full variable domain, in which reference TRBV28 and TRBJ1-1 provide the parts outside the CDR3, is DVKVTQSSRYLVKRTGEKVFLECVQDMDHENMFWYRQDPGLGLRLIYFSYDVKMKEKGDIPEGYSVSREKKERFSLILESASTNQTSMYLCASSPGTALGEAFFGQGTRLTVV.